A selection of T cell receptor beta chains follows, all from one sample in a study of blood T cell repertoires in COVID-19. Sequencing used immunoSEQ multiplex PCR; TCRdb keeps in-frame clones, though not all of them. The sample contains 150,000 to 200,000 clones, around 80% of which appear only once. The sample was peripheral blood. The source is a man in his 60s with active or convalescent COVID-19. The CDR3 runs from the conserved cysteine through the conserved F or W. The D gene is left open where the match is weak. Rows give clone size only sometimes, using once, few, many, or a class for an expanded clone.

TRBV5-1	TRBJ2-2	few	TRBD2	CASSVLAGGPTGELFF	TGCGCCAGCAGCGTACTAGCGGGGGGGCCGACCGGGGAGCTGTTTTTT
TRBV5-1	TRBJ2-5	.	TRBD1	CASSWRTGGGETQYF	TGCGCCAGCAGCTGGAGGACAGGAGGAGGTGAGACCCAGTACTTC
TRBV6-5	TRBJ1-5	.	.	CASTGTGNYQPQHF	TGTGCCAGCACTGGTACGGGAAATTATCAGCCCCAGCATTTT
TRBV6-5	TRBJ2-1	.	TRBD2	CASSRAGGLNEQFF	TGTGCCAGCAGTCGAGCGGGGGGGCTAAATGAGCAGTTCTTC
TRBV3-1/TRBV3-2	TRBJ1-2	few	.	CASSQVSQGGYTF	TGTGCCAGCAGCCAAGTATCCCAGGGAGGCTACACCTTC
TRBV19	TRBJ2-3	.	.	CASRSRAGDTQYF	TGTGCCAGTAGGAGCAGGGCTGGAGATACGCAGTATTTT
TRBV24-1	TRBJ1-1	.	.	CATRDSGTEAFF	TGTGCCACCAGGGACTCAGGAACTGAAGCTTTCTTT
TRBV28	TRBJ2-5	once	.	CASSRRELETQYF	TGTGCCAGCAGCAGACGGGAGTTAGAGACCCAGTACTTC
TRBV5-6	TRBJ2-7	.	TRBD2	CASSFMGGAQYF	TGTGCCAGCAGCTTCATGGGAGGGGCGCAGTACTTC
TRBV18	TRBJ2-5	.	.	CASSPDRQETQYF	TGTGCCAGCTCGCCCGACAGACAAGAGACCCAGTACTTC
TRBV29-1	TRBJ1-4	.	.	CSVEDRNEKLFF	TGCAGCGTCGAAGACAGGAATGAAAAACTGTTTTTT
TRBV6-5	TRBJ1-2	.	.	CASSYSWTDENYGYTF	TGTGCCAGCAGTTACTCGTGGACAGACGAAAACTATGGCTACACCTTC
TRBV7-9	TRBJ2-7	.	TRBD2	CASSLGLADGAEQYF	TGTGCCAGCAGCCTGGGACTAGCGGACGGGGCCGAGCAGTACTTC
TRBV10-3	TRBJ1-2	.	TRBD1	CATQGDTKNYGYTF	TGTGCCACCCAGGGGGACACTAAAAACTATGGCTACACCTTC
TRBV6-5	TRBJ1-4	.	.	CASKGEREKLFF	TGTGCCAGCAAGGGGGAGAGGGAAAAACTGTTTTTT
TRBV5-1	TRBJ1-4	.	TRBD1	CASKRGQGAGEKLFF	TGCGCCAGCAAAAGGGGACAGGGGGCGGGTGAAAAACTGTTTTTT
TRBV18	TRBJ2-3	once	TRBD2	CASSPPLSGSTDTQYF	TGTGCCAGCTCACCACCCCTTAGCGGGTCCACAGATACGCAGTATTTT
TRBV28	TRBJ2-6	.	TRBD2	CASSHRLAGYSSGANVLTF	TGTGCCAGCAGTCACAGACTAGCGGGTTACAGCTCTGGGGCCAACGTCCTGACTTTC
TRBV7-9	TRBJ2-3	few	.	CASSATSTDTQYF	TGTGCCAGCAGCGCGACTAGCACAGATACGCAGTATTTT
TRBV5-1	TRBJ1-1	.	TRBD1	CASSLGPGQGTEAFF	TGCGCCAGCAGCTTGGGTCCGGGACAGGGCACTGAAGCTTTCTTT
TRBV29-1	TRBJ2-1	.	TRBD1	CSVVPGTGFREQFF	TGCAGCGTCGTGCCCGGGACAGGGTTTCGTGAGCAGTTCTTC
TRBV10-1	TRBJ2-1	.	TRBD2	CASSASGSYNEQFF	TGCGCCAGCAGTGCTAGCGGGTCCTACAATGAGCAGTTCTTC
TRBV10-3	TRBJ1-1	.	.	CAISDTGPPEAFF	TGTGCCATCAGTGATACAGGGCCTCCTGAAGCTTTCTTT
TRBV5-4	TRBJ2-5	.	.	CASSLGPQSGETQYF	TGTGCCAGCAGCTTGGGACCCCAGTCAGGGGAGACCCAGTACTTC
TRBV21-1	TRBJ1-6	.	.	CASSKDEPSSPLHF	TGTGCCAGCAGCAAAGACGAACCGAGTTCACCCCTCCACTTT
TRBV7-3	TRBJ1-5	.	.	CASSPLVRQFSNQPQHF	TGTGCCAGCAGCCCCCTGGTGCGCCAATTTAGCAATCAGCCCCAGCATTTT
TRBV6-1	TRBJ1-5	.	.	CASSELGPQSYSNQPQHF	TGTGCCAGCAGTGAATTGGGGCCACAGAGTTATAGCAATCAGCCCCAGCATTTT
TRBV14	TRBJ1-6	once	.	CASSRVSYNSPLHF	TGTGCCAGCTCAAGAGTCTCCTATAATTCACCCCTCCACTTT
TRBV9	TRBJ2-5	.	.	CASSVAGGGDVETQYF	TGTGCCAGCAGCGTAGCTGGAGGGGGGGACGTTGAGACCCAGTACTTC
TRBV6-5	TRBJ1-6	.	TRBD1	CASKRPGQGNSPLHF	TGTGCCAGCAAGCGTCCCGGACAGGGTAATTCACCCCTCCACTTT
TRBV19	TRBJ1-6	.	.	CASQTTYNSPLHF	TGTGCCAGTCAGACAACTTATAATTCACCCCTCCACTTT